This TCR beta chain was documented in a study of cytomegalovirus exposure and HLA in healthy donors (dated by TCRdb to about 2017). Describing the broader study: In an earlier analysis of under 750 of the donors, less than 350 Gb of sequence data and 90 million to 130 million unique TCR beta sequences from approximately 180 million T cells were reported. About 300 gigabases of sequencing data and 70 million to 100 million unique TCR sequences were included in an early release covering roughly 700 HLA-typed donors. Of the approximately 400 genotyped donors, around 81% fell in the genetic ancestry cluster associated with self-reported Caucasian donors. The study aimed to test whether cataloging public T cell receptors could reveal signatures of past pathogen exposure. The study used immunosequencing to profile the T cell repertoires of several hundred subjects and linked those repertoires to cytomegalovirus serostatus. In addition to the first cohort of 650 to 800 subjects, a separate validation cohort of approximately 120 different subjects was used. The study combined high-throughput TCR immunosequencing, statistical association of individual TCRs with disease status, and machine learning to predict cytomegalovirus infection status. A later analysis re-analyzed previously published TCR beta repertoires from roughly 690 donors and added high-resolution HLA genotyping to study TCR occurrence patterns. The later analysis used no new phenotypic data to find candidate immune exposures, relying instead on TCR beta sequences and their occurrence across donors. An earlier analysis of fewer than 750 of the donors used high-throughput TCR beta sequencing to judge whether each TCR beta V gene segment behaved as functional or pseudogenic. Donor age, sex, ethnicity and CMV serostatus were compiled alongside the repertoire data. A later genetic analysis took genome-wide SNP genotypes for 398 of the 666 donors and used that subset as a discovery cohort. Every repertoire in the discovery cohort had been generated on one and the same sequencing platform. Class I and class II HLA loci were covered by the typing at four-digit resolution. Typing coverage varied by locus: roughly 620-640 donors for A, B, C, DRB1 and DQB1; approximately 560 for DQA1; 606 for DPA1; 450 to 480 for DPB1. About five DR-DQ haplotypes were treated as single units for association and clustering because of strong linkage in the cohort. Among 350 to 400 genotyped donors of the cohort, an average of around 240,000 unique TCR beta nucleotide sequences were sequenced per donor, roughly 20% of them non-productive.

Overall study outcomes, separate from this receptor: The cohort was sequenced for TCR beta chains only, and without alpha or paired-chain data the features that could be detected were limited. According to a later genetic analysis, donors in an Asian-associated ancestry cluster had fewer N-insertions in productive TCRs than the approximately 650-donor mean. A further reported finding was that TCR beta sequences accurately predicted the HLA-A and HLA-B alleles for most subjects in the first cohort. In a later analysis, TCR association rates were found to vary across HLA loci, with the most associated TCRs seen for DRB1 alleles and the fewest for HLA-C alleles. Correlated functional status among segregating V segments might be attributable to linkage disequilibrium, but an unknown experimental factor could not be ruled out. It was suggested by the authors that the approach could potentially be generalized to other disease states and immunological phenotypes. According to a later analysis, most CMV-associated TCR beta chains appeared to be HLA-restricted, and the HLA associations seemed to be driven largely by CMV exposure. Assigning TCR associations to individual alleles was difficult when HLA alleles, especially DR and DQ, strongly co-occurred. The sequencing pipeline was judged likely to have produced a cluster of highly shared sequence variants as a technical artifact. Sequencing depth was assumed to be roughly uniform across donors in the presence/absence analyses, though that assumption may not hold. Because HLA typing was unavailable for some donors at each locus, only the typed subset was used in association tests. Across donors, most TCR sequences were observed very rarely, whereas some public TCRs were present in many individuals. Because the 87-base-pair reads could not distinguish some IMGT-functional V segments, including TRBV6-2 and TRBV6-3, those segments were excluded. The earlier analysis of 587 of the donors excluded approximately 17 rarely observed V segments, including chromosome 9 orphons, because counts were too low. A later analysis associated 16,951 TCR beta sequences with specific HLA alleles at a false discovery rate of 0.05. In an earlier analysis of around 600 of the donors, most TCR beta V segments were observed in productive rearrangements about 87% or about 30% of the time, broadly matching IMGT annotations. Several of the top co-occurrence clusters appeared to be linked to parvovirus B19, influenza, CMV and Epstein-Barr virus, according to a later analysis. In vitro tests confirmed that a few of the cytomegalovirus-associated TCR beta chains recognize cytomegalovirus antigens. A later genetic analysis associated a missense DCLRE1C variant with V-gene and J-gene trimming of TCR beta chains, and an independent cohort replicated the association. In both the original and validation cohorts, the classifier was reported to diagnose cytomegalovirus status with high specificity and sensitivity. The only immune exposure information available for the cohort was CMV serostatus. The study gave a list of about 160 TCR beta chains associated with cytomegalovirus. In a later analysis, HLA-associated TCR beta chains showed more clonal expansion and lower generation probabilities than non-associated chains that were equally common.

Remarks on this clone: What antigen it recognizes has not been identified.

The library was generated by the immunoSEQ multiplex PCR assay. For the multiplex PCR, a mixture combining 60 forward primers for TCR Vbeta segments and 13 reverse primers for TCR Jbeta segments was used. The CDR3 region of rearranged TCR beta genes was amplified from genomic DNA with a multiplex PCR assay. The Illumina HiSeq System was used to sequence the amplified TCR beta libraries as 87-base-pair reads. In the original analysis: In a later analysis, tens of millions of unique TCR beta chains were counted across the approximately 670 repertoires, and roughly 11 million of these chains were shared by at least two donors. To remove PCR and sequencing errors, raw reads were error-corrected and collapsed into unique sequences using a nearest-neighbor algorithm that merged closely related sequences. V, D and J gene segments were assigned by aligning CDR3 sequences to IMGT reference sequences. For a sequence to be retained, a match of at least six nucleotides to both a V gene segment and a J gene segment was required. A rearrangement was called productive if the CDR3 had no stop codons and remained in frame with V and J, and every other rearrangement was called non-productive. Following IMGT convention, CDR3 was defined as the stretch from the second conserved V-encoded cysteine to the conserved J-encoded phenylalanine. In an earlier analysis of more than 550 of the donors, sequences lacking an unambiguous match to a single V gene segment were excluded. An earlier analysis of roughly 590 of the donors called V segments functional above 56.7% productive rearrangements and segregating when the between-donor standard deviation exceeded 5%. A statistical classification framework was developed to diagnose cytomegalovirus status using the catalog of TCR beta chain sequences. A later analysis assigned V and J genes by comparing TCR nucleotide sequences with IMGT/GENE-DB human TR gene sequences. Using the TCRdist pipeline, a later analysis assigned CDR3 sequences along with most-parsimonious VDJ recombination scenarios. In a later analysis, each TCR beta chain was defined by its CDR3 amino acid sequence together with its V-gene family, and reads lacking a unique V-gene family were excluded. A later analysis removed 592 highly shared, low-generation-probability nucleotide sequences to deal with suspected cross-contamination and a sequencing artifact. In a later analysis, a clonal expansion index for each public chain was calculated from normalized within-repertoire ranks of inferred template counts. In a later analysis, generation probabilities were computed using a VDJ recombination model fitted to out-of-frame rearrangements, and the results were checked against IGoR. Hypergeometric tests were used in a later analysis to score TCR-TCR, TCR-HLA and TCR-CMV co-occurrence, with a repertoire-size bias correction applied to the TCR pairs. A later analysis estimated false discovery rates by permuting HLA or CMV assignments 20 times. In a later analysis, co-occurring TCRs were grouped using DBSCAN, and TCRdist sequence similarity was added for clustering within HLA-allele-positive subsets. Repertoires with fewer than 30,000 or more than 120,000 public chains were left out of co-occurrence clustering, as were a few repertoires with anomalous nucleotide sharing. TCRdb re-hosts the immuneACCESS table, in-frame sequences only. Its copies lack some clones; in the studies checked, an unresolved V gene accounts for under half of them, and the cause for the rest is not known. V, J and clone size derive from that table, while D and trimming were established from the DNA sequence. The sample has approximately 120,000 clones on record. The top ten hold approximately 2% of the sample.

Including the terminal cysteine and phenylalanine, the CDR3 comprises 18 residues. Only the CDR3 DNA stays, 54 bases, in frame from base 1. In total, approximately 610 healthy bone marrow donors made up the cohort. At the time of sampling, every cohort member was nominally healthy, though immune exposures that went unrecorded were likely present. The donor tested CMV seronegative and was one of the 352 seronegative cohort members. A peripheral blood sample was provided by each donor, and peripheral blood mononuclear cells were used for TCR beta sequencing. The Qiagen DNeasy Blood Extraction Kit was used to extract genomic DNA from the blood cell samples.

This clonotype was sampled from a middle-aged man in good health and CMV-seronegative. Sequenced input: PBMCs. The rearranged chain carries TRBV21-1 and TRBJ2-7; the table's TRBD1 call for D was not verified on the DNA. TRBV21-1 is noted as a pseudogene. The sequenced DNA is TGTGCCAGCAGCGCGACGCCGATGGGACAGGGGGGTGCGGACGAGCAGTACTTC. Translated, this gives CASSATPMGQGGADEQYF.